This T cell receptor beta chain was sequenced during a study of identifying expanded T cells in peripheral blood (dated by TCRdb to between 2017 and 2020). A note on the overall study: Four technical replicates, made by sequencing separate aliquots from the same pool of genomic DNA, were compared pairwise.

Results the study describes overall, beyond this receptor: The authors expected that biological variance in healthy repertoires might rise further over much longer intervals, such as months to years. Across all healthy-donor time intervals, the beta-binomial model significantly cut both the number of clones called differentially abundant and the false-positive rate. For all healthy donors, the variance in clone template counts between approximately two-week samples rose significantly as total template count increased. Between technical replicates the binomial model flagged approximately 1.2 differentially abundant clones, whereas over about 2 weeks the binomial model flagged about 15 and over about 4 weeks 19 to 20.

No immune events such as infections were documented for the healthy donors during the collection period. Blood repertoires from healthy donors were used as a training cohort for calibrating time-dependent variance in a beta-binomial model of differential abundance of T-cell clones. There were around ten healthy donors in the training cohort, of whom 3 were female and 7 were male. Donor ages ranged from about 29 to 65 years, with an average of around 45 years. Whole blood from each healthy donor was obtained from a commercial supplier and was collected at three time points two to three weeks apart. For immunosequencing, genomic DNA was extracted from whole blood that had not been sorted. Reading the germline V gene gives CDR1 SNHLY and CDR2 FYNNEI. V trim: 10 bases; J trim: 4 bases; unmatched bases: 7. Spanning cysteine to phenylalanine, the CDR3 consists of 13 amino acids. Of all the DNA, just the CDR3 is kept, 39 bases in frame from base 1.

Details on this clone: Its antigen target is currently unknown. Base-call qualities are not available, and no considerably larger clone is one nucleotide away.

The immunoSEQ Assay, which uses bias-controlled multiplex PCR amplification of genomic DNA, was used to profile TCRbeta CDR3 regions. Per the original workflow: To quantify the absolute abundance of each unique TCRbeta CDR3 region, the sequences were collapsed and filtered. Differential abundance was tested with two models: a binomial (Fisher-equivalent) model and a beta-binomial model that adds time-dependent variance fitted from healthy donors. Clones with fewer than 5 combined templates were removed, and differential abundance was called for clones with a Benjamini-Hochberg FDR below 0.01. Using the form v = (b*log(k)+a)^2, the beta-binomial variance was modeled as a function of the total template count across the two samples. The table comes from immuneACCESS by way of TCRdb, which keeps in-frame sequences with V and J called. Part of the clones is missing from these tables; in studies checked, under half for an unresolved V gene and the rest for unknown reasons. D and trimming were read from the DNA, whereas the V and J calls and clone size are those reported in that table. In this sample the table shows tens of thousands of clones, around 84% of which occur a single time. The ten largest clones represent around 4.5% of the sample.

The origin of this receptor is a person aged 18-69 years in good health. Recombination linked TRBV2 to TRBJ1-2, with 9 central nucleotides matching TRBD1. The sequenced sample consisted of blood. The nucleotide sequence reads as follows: TGTGCCACACAGGGGGCAGCTGGCTATGGCTACACCTTC. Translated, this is CATQGAAGYGYTF.